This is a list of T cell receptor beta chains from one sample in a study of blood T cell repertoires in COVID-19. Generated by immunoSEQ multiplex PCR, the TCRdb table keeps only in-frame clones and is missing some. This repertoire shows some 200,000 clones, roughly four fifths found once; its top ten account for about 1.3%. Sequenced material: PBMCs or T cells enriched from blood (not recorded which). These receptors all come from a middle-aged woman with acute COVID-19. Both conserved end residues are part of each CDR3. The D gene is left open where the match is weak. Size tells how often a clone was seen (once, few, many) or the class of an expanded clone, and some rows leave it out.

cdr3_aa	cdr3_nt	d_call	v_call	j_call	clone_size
CASSENRIEGYGYTF	TGTGCCAGCAGTGAAAACCGTATAGAGGGCTATGGCTACACCTTC	.	TRBV6-1	TRBJ1-2	once
CATGEGYTF	TGTGCCACGGGGGAGGGCTACACCTTC	.	TRBV19	TRBJ1-2	.
CASSLPSSAPYEQYF	TGTGCCAGCAGTCTCCCCTCTAGCGCGCCCTACGAGCAGTACTTC	.	TRBV28	TRBJ2-7	once
CSVAQGGTDTQYF	TGCAGCGTTGCCCAGGGTGGCACAGATACGCAGTATTTT	.	TRBV29-1	TRBJ2-3	once
CAWSAGVGSEKLFF	TGTGCCTGGAGCGCAGGGGTTGGAAGTGAAAAACTGTTTTTT	.	TRBV30	TRBJ1-4	.
CATSRDLIAGSTDTQYF	TGTGCCACCAGCAGAGATCTCATAGCGGGATCGACAGATACGCAGTATTTT	TRBD2	TRBV15	TRBJ2-3	.
CAISWDREYEQYF	TGTGCCATCAGTTGGGACAGGGAGTACGAGCAGTACTTC	TRBD1	TRBV10-3	TRBJ2-7	.
CASSIGGRGNQPQHF	TGTGCCAGTAGTATAGGCGGCAGGGGGAATCAGCCCCAGCATTTT	TRBD1	TRBV19	TRBJ1-5	few
CASSLVGGIYEQYF	TGCGCCAGCAGCTTGGTCGGGGGGATCTACGAGCAGTACTTC	TRBD2	TRBV5-1	TRBJ2-7	.
CASSFLDRGGKDGYTF	TGTGCCAGCAGTTTCCTGGACAGGGGCGGAAAGGATGGCTACACCTTC	TRBD1	TRBV27	TRBJ1-2	.
CASSPGLAGAYEQYF	TGTGCCAGCAGTCCGGGACTAGCGGGGGCCTACGAGCAGTACTTC	TRBD2	TRBV27	TRBJ2-7	few
CASSLITGFGTEAFF	TGTGCCAGCAGCTTGATTACAGGGTTTGGCACTGAAGCTTTCTTT	.	TRBV5-6	TRBJ1-1	.
CASSLGLGVQETQYF	TGCGCCAGCAGCTTGGGGTTGGGCGTACAAGAGACCCAGTACTTC	.	TRBV5-1	TRBJ2-5	.
CASSRTSGGVNEQFF	TGTGCCAGCAGTCGAACTAGCGGGGGGGTCAATGAGCAGTTCTTC	TRBD2	TRBV6-5	TRBJ2-1	.
CASSWTSGTDTQYF	TGTGCCAGCAGCTGGACTAGCGGCACAGATACGCAGTATTTT	TRBD2	TRBV6-5	TRBJ2-3	.
CAWSVFRGNTIYF	TGTGCCTGGAGTGTCTTTAGAGGAAACACCATATATTTT	.	TRBV30	TRBJ1-3	.